The clone carrying this TCR beta chain was detected once. Libraries were prepared by immunoSEQ multiplex PCR; TCRdb keeps only in-frame clonotypes and omits some of them. Here the sample spans hundreds of thousands of clones, over 75% being singletons. The sample is drawn from a study of blood T cell repertoires in COVID-19. Study in general: Material from acute and convalescent COVID-19 was sourced from the United States, Italy and Spain.

Cohorts were based on clinical histories the participants reported. J was trimmed by 10 bases and V by 1 base; bases with no gene match: 12. The CDR3 extends over 17 amino acids. Germline V gene sequence: CDR1 GTSNPN, CDR2 SVGIG (reference sequence). The sample was PBMCs or T cells enriched from blood (not recorded which). This TCR came from a woman between 50 and 59 years old with acute COVID-19. The chain combines TRBV30 with TRBJ2-1, with TRBD2 identical over 14 bases. For the CDR3, the DNA is TGTGCCTGGAGTGCTCTTAGGACTAGCGGGGGGCCGTGGGAGCAGTTCTTC. Residues: CAWSALRTSGGPWEQFF.